These 13 T cell receptor beta chains originate from one sample sequenced in a study of blood T cell repertoires in COVID-19. Data came from immunoSEQ multiplex PCR; TCRdb stores just in-frame clones and leaves some out. Of roughly 350,000 clones listed, about 85% are singletons. Sequenced sample: peripheral blood. These receptors all stem from a woman between 18 and 30 years old with acute or convalescent COVID-19.

V and J are TRBV19 and TRBJ1-1, with TRBD1 matching 7 bases. Unmatched junction bases numbered 11, after V lost 7 bases and J lost 9 bases. The CDR3 has 13 residues. Germline V gives CDR1 LNHDA, CDR2 SQIVND (reference sequence). DNA for the CDR3: TGTGCCAGTACTGGTGGTAGGGGGCTGAAAGCTTTCTTT. This translates into CASTGGRGLKAFF.

The gene calls are TRBV6-1 and TRBJ2-7, with 7 bases identical to TRBD1. V lost 1 base to trimming and J lost 3 bases; unmatched junction nucleotides: 6. The germline gives CDR1 MNHNS, CDR2 SASEGT. The CDR3 totals 15 residues. The CDR3: CASSEDGPGGYEQYF. The CDR3 DNA follows: TGTGCCAGCAGTGAAGATGGTCCAGGGGGCTACGAGCAGTACTTC.

The rearrangement uses TRBV6-4 and TRBJ2-3, with D tentatively TRBD2 (6 bases). Trimming removed 0 bases from V and 0 bases from J, with 10 bases in between. In germline, CDR1 is MRHNA, CDR2 SNTAGT. There are 16 residues in the CDR3. The CDR3 here is CASSDSGGFSTDTQYF. The CDR3 DNA reads as TGTGCCAGCAGTGACTCAGGAGGGTTTAGCACAGATACGCAGTATTTT.

CDR3 nucleotide sequence: TGTGCCAGCAGTGACACGAGGAGAGAGCAGTACTTC. Its protein is CASSDTRREQYF. V and J are TRBV2 and TRBJ2-7; D is unresolved. Trimming removed 3 bases from V and 7 bases from J, with 10 bases in between. This CDR3 comprises 12 residues. Germline CDR1 reads SNHLY; CDR2 reads FYNNEI.

The J gene is TRBJ1-2, the V gene TRBV5-1; D gene uncertain. The CDR3 is made up of 14 amino acids. Trimming pared 2 bases from V and 3 bases from J, leaving 11 bases between. Germline CDR1 and CDR2: SGHRS and YFSETQ. This CDR3 reads CASSFGEQHYGYTF. DNA of the CDR3: TGCGCCAGCAGCTTTGGTGAACAGCACTATGGCTACACCTTC.

This clone was seen once. The chain is built from TRBV18 and TRBJ1-1; D remains unclear. This CDR3 has 11 residues. Germline CDR1 and CDR2: KGHSH and LQKENI. Trimming stripped 6 bases from V and 11 bases from J, with 13 bases between. In DNA form, the CDR3 reads TGTGCCAGCTCCTTAGACAAGAGTGCTTTCTTT. This encodes CASSLDKSAFF.

The chain joins TRBV25-1 to TRBJ1-6; 9 bases agree with TRBD1. The V and J ends lost 6 bases and 10 bases, in that order; junction bases with no gene match: 4. Germline CDR1 is MGHDK and CDR2 is SYGVNS. CDR3 length equals 13 residues. The CDR3 loop is CASSGTGTSPLHF. CDR3 nucleotides: TGTGCCAGCAGCGGGACAGGGACCTCACCCCTCCACTTT.

The chain links TRBV21-1 to TRBJ2-7; whether TRBD1, the table's D call, matches the DNA was not checked. TRBV21-1 is reported as a pseudogene. This CDR3 has 13 residues. The CDR3 here is CASSTGHPYEQYF. CDR3 nucleotide sequence: TGTGCCAGCAGCACGGGACACCCTTACGAGCAGTACTTC.

The chain recombines TRBV15 with TRBJ1-1; no firm D call. Looked up from germline, CDR1 is LNHNV and CDR2 is YYDKDF (reference sequence). Between the trimmed V and J ends, which lost 4 bases and 1 base, there was a span of 13 bases. The CDR3 totals 15 residues. CDR3 sequence: CATSTEIEGNTEAFF. The CDR3 nucleotides are TGTGCCACCAGCACAGAGATTGAGGGGAACACTGAAGCTTTCTTT.

The chain combines TRBV13 with TRBJ2-1; TRBD2 aligns across 7 bases. Trimming took 4 bases from V and 0 from J; bases not matched to a gene: 9. Germline values: CDR1 PRHDT, CDR2 FYEKMQ (reference sequence). The CDR3 spans 17 residues. CDR3 in DNA: TGTGCCAGCAGCTCAAGAGGGGCGGGGGTCTCCTACAATGAGCAGTTCTTC. It is translated as CASSSRGAGVSYNEQFF.

The V and J genes are TRBV7-9 and TRBJ2-2, with TRBD2 as a possible D gene (5 bases). This CDR3 contains 15 residues. The germline gives CDR1 SEHNR, CDR2 FQNEAQ (reference sequence). Trimming removed 1 base from V and 0 bases from J, with 6 bases in between. In DNA, the CDR3 is TGTGCCAGCAGCTTAGGGGAGTCGAACACCGGGGAGCTGTTTTTT. Its translation: CASSLGESNTGELFF.

The V gene is TRBV5-5, the J gene TRBJ2-2; 7 bases agree with TRBD2. Germline lookup yields CDR1 SGHKS and CDR2 YYEKEE (reference sequence). V dropped 2 bases and J dropped 3; count of bases not matched to a gene: 1. The CDR3 contains 14 residues. CDR3 in amino acids: CASSFRGDTGELFF. The CDR3 region has the DNA TGTGCCAGCAGCTTTCGGGGGGACACCGGGGAGCTGTTTTTT. Variable domain in full (rest from reference TRBV5-5 and TRBJ2-2): DAGVTQSPTHLIKTRGQQVTLRCSPISGHKSVSWYQQVLGQGPQFIFQYYEKEERGRGNFPDRFSARQFPNYSSELNVNALLLGDSALYLCASSFRGDTGELFFGEGSRLTVL.

The V call is TRBV28, the J call TRBJ1-4; D may be TRBD1 (5 bases). This CDR3 has 12 amino acids. Germline loops: CDR1 MDHEN, CDR2 SYDVKM. V lost 6 bases and J lost 9, with 11 bases in between. DNA of the CDR3: TGTGCCAGCAGCCCCCCAGGGCAAAAACTGTTTTTT. This gives the protein CASSPPGQKLFF.